This T cell receptor (beta chain) was sequenced for a study of blood T cell repertoires in COVID-19. Method: immunoSEQ multiplex PCR; TCRdb's copy keeps in-frame clones and lacks some. The sample records about 380,000 clones, more than 75% being singletons. The CDR3 has 16 residues. The V gene's germline CDR1 is SGHDT and CDR2 YYEEEE. Losses at the gene ends were 4 bases for V and 0 bases for J; bases not matched to a gene: 4. Participant reports of clinical history set cohort assignment. This clone has only a few counts. Material: PBMCs or T cells enriched from blood (not recorded which). The gene calls are TRBV5-6 and TRBJ1-6; 7 bases align to TRBD1. The origin of this receptor is a young woman who had recovered from COVID-19. The CDR3 reads CASSPGQISYNSPLHF. CDR3 DNA sequence: TGTGCCAGCAGCCCGGGACAGATCTCCTATAATTCACCCCTCCACTTT.